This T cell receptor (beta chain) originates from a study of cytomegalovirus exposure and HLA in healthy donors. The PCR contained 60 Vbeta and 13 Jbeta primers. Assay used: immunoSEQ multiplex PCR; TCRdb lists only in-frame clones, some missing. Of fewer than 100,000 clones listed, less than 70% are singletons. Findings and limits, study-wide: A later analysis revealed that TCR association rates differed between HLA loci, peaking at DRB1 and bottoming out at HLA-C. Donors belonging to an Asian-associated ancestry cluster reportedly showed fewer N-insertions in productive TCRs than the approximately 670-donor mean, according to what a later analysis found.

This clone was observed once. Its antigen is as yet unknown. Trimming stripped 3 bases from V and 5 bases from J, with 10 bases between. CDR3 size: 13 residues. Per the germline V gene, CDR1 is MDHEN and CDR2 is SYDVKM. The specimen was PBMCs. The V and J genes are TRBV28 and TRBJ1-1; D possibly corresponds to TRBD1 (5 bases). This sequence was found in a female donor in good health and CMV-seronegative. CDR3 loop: CASSFGHPTEAFF. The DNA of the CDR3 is TGTGCCAGCAGTTTTGGACACCCAACTGAAGCTTTCTTT.